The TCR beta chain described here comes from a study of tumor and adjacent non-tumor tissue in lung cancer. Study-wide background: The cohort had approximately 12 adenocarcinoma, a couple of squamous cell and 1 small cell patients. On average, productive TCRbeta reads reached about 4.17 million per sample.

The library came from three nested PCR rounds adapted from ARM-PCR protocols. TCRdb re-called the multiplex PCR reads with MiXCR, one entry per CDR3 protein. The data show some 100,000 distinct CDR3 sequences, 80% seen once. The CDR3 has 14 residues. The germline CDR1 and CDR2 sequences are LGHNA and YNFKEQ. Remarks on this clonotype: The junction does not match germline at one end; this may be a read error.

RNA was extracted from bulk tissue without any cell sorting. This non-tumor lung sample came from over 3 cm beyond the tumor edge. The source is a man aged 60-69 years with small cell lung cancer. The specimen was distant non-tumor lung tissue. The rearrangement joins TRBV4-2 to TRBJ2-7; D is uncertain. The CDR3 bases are TGTGCCAGCAGCCAAAACCCGGAGATCTACGATCAGTACTTC. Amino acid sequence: CASSQNPEIYDQYF.